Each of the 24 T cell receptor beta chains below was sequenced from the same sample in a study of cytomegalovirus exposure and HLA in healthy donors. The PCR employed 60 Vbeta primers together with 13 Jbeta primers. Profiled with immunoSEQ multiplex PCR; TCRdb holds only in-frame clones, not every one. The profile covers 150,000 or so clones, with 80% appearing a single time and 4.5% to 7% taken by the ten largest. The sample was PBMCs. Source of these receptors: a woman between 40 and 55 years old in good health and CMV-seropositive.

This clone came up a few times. The CDR3 sequence is CASSESDLPYNEQFF. CDR3 sequence (DNA): TGTGCCAGCAGCGAGAGCGACTTGCCCTACAATGAGCAGTTCTTC. The rearrangement joins TRBV6-1 to TRBJ2-1; unclear D gene. The CDR3 is 15 amino acids. The germline V gene encodes CDR1 MNHNS and CDR2 SASEGT. With 6 bases removed from V and 2 bases from J, the gap between germline ends came to 14 bases.

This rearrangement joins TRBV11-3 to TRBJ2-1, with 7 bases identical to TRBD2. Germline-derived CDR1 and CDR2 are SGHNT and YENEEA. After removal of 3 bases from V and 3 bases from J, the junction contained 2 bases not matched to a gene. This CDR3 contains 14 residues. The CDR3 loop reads CASSFREDYNEQFF. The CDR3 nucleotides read TGTGCCAGCAGCTTTCGGGAGGACTACAATGAGCAGTTCTTC. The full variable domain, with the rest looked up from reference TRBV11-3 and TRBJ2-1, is EAGVVQSPRYKIIEKKQPVAFWCNPISGHNTLYWYLQNLGQGPELLIRYENEEAVDDSQLPKDRFSAERLKGVDSTLKIQPAELGDSAVYLCASSFREDYNEQFFGPGTRLTVL.

CDR3 amino acids: CAISATSGNEQFF. CDR3 nucleotides: TGTGCCATCAGTGCTACTAGCGGGAATGAGCAGTTCTTC. The V and J genes are TRBV10-3 and TRBJ2-1; 9 bases align to TRBD2. J lost 7 bases, V lost 4 bases, and 2 bases had no gene match. Germline V gene data show CDR1 as ENHRY and CDR2 as SYGVKD. The CDR3 has 13 residues.

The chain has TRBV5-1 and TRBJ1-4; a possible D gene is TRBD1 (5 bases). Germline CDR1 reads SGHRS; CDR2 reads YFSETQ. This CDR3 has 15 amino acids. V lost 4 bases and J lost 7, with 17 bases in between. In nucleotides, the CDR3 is TGCGCCAGCAGCCCCCGGGACCCGGGGGTTGAAAAACTGTTTTTT. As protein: CASSPRDPGVEKLFF.

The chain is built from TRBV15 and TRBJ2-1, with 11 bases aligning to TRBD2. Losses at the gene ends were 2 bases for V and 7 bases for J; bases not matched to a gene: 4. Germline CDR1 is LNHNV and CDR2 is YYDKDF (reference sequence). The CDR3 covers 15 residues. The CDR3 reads CATSRTGTSGNEQFF. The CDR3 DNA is TGTGCCACCAGCAGAACCGGGACTAGCGGAAATGAGCAGTTCTTC. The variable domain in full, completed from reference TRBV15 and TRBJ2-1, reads DAMVIQNPRYQVTQFGKPVTLSCSQTLNHNVMYWYQQKSSQAPKLLFHYYDKDFNNEADTPDNFQSRRPNTSFCFLDIRSPGLGDTAMYLCATSRTGTSGNEQFFGPGTRLTVL.

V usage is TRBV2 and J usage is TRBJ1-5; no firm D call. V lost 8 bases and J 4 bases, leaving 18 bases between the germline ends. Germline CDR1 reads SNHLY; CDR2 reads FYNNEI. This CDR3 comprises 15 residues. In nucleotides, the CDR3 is TGTGCCAGCCGGACGGGGTCCGGCGGGAATCAGCCCCAGCATTTT. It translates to CASRTGSGGNQPQHF.

The CDR3 is CAWTDGWGDGAIYF. The DNA for the CDR3 is TGTGCCTGGACGGATGGGTGGGGGGACGGCGCCATATATTTT. This rearrangement joins TRBV30 to TRBJ1-3, with D possibly TRBD1 on 5 matching bases. Germline CDR1 reads GTSNPN; CDR2 reads SVGIG (reference sequence). Trimming stripped 4 bases from V and 11 bases from J, with 21 bases between. The CDR3 runs to 14 residues.

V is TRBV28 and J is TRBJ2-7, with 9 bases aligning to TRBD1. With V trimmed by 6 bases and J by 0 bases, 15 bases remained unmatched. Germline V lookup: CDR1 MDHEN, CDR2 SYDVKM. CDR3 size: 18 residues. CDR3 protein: CASSPLGQGRASSYEQYF. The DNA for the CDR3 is TGTGCCAGCAGCCCACTGGGACAGGGAAGAGCTAGCTCCTACGAGCAGTACTTC.

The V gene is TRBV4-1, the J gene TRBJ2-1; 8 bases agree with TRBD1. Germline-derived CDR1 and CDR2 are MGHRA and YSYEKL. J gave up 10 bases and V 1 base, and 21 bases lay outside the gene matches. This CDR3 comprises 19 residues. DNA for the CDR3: TGCGCCAGCAGCCAAGTTGGCAGGGGGCCCCTTTCTGTGAGTGGCGAGCAGTTCTTC. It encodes CASSQVGRGPLSVSGEQFF.

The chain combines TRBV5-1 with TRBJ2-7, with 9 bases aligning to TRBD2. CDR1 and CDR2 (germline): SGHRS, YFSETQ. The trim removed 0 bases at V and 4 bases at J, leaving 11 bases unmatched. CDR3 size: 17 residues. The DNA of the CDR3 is TGCGCCAGCAGCTTGGTTGCTAGCGGGATAGGTTCGTACGAGCAGTACTTC. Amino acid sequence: CASSLVASGIGSYEQYF.

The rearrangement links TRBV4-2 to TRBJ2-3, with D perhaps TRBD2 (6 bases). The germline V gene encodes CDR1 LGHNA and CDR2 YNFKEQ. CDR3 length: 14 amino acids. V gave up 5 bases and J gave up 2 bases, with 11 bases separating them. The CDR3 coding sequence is TGTGCCAGCAGCACCAGCGGGTACACAGATACGCAGTATTTT. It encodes CASSTSGYTDTQYF.

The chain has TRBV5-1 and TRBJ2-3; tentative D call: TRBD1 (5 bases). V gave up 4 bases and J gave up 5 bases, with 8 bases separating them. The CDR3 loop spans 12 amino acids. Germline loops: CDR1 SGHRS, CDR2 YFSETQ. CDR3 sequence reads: CASSPQGDTQYF. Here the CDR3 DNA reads TGCGCCAGCAGCCCCCAGGGAGATACGCAGTATTTT.

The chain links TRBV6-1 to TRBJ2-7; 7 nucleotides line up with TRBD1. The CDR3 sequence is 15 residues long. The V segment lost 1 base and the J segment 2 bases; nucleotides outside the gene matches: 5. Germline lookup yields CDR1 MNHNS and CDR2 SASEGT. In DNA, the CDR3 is TGTGCCAGCAGTGAAGAAGGGGGCCTAACCTACGAGCAGTACTTC. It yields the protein CASSEEGGLTYEQYF.

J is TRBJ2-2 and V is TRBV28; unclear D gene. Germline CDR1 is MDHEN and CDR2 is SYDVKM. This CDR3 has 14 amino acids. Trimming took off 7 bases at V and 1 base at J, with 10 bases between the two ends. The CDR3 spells CASNVRGNTGELFF. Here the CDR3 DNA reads TGTGCCAGCAATGTCAGAGGGAACACCGGGGAGCTGTTTTTT.

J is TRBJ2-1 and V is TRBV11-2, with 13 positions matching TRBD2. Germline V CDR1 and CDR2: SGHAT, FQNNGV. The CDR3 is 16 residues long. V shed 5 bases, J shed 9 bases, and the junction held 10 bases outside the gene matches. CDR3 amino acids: CASSEQLAGGPREQFF. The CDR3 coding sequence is TGTGCCAGCAGCGAACAACTAGCGGGAGGGCCGCGTGAGCAGTTCTTC.

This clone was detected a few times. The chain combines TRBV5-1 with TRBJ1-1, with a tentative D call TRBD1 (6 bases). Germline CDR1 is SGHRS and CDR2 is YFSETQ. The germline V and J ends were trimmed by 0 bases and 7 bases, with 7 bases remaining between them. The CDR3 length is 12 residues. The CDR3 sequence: CASSLGTVEAFF. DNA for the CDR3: TGCGCCAGCAGCTTGGGGACAGTTGAAGCTTTCTTT.

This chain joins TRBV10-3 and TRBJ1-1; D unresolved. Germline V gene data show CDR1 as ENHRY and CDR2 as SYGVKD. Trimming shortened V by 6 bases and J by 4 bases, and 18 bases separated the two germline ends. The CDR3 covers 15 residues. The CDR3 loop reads CAIREKGGIVTEAFF. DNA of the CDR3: TGTGCCATCAGGGAAAAGGGAGGGATTGTCACTGAAGCTTTCTTT.

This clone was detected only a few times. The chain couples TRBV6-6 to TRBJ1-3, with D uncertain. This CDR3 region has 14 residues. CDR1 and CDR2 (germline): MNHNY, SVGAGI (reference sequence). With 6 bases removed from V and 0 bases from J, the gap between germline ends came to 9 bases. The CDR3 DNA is TGTGCCAGCAGCGCCTCCAGCTCTGGAAACACCATATATTTT. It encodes CASSASSSGNTIYF.

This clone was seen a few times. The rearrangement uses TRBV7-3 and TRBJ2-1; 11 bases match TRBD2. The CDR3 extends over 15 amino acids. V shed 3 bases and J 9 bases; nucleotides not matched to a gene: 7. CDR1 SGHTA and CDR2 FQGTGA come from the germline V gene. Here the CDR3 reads CASSLTSGIGIEQFF. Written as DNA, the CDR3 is TGTGCCAGCAGCTTGACTAGCGGGATAGGTATTGAGCAGTTCTTC.

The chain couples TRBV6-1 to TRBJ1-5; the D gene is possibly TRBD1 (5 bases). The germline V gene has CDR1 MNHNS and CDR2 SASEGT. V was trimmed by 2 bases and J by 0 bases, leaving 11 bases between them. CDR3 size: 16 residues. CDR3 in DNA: TGTGCCAGCAGTGAACGGGGGAAATATAGCAATCAGCCCCAGCATTTT. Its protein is CASSERGKYSNQPQHF.

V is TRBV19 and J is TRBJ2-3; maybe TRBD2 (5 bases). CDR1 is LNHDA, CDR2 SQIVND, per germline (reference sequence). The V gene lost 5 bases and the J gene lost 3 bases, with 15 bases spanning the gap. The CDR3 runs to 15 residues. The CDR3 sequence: CASSPPERRTDTQYF. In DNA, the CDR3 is TGTGCCAGTAGTCCTCCCGAGAGGAGGACAGATACGCAGTATTTT.

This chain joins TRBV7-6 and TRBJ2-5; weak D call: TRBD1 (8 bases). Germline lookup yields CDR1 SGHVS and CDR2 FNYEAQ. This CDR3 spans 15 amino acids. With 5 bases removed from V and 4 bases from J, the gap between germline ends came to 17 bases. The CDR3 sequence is CASSPRQGRGETQYF. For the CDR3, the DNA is TGTGCCAGCAGCCCACGACAGGGGAGGGGAGAGACCCAGTACTTC. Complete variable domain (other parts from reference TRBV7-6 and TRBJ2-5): GAGVSQSPRYKVTKRGQDVALRCDPISGHVSLYWYRQALGQGPEFLTYFNYEAQQDKSGLPNDRFSAERPEGSISTLTIQRTEQRDSAMYRCASSPRQGRGETQYFGPGTRLLVL.

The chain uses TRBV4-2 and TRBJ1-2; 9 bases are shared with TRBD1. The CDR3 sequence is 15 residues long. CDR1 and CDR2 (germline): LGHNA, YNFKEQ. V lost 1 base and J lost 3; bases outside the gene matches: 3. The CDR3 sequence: CASSQVTGGDYGYTF. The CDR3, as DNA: TGTGCCAGCAGCCAAGTGACAGGGGGAGACTATGGCTACACCTTC.

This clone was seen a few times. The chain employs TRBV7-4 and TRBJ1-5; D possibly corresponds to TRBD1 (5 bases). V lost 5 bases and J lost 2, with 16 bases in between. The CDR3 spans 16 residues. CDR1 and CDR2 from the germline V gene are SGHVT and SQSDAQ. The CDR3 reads CASSPRGGVRNQPQHF. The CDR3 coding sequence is TGTGCCAGCAGCCCTCGTGGAGGGGTGCGCAATCAGCCCCAGCATTTT.